A single sample gave rise to the 27 T cell receptor beta chains below, sequenced in a study of shared clonotypes between healthy human individuals. This table comes from immunoSEQ multiplex PCR, and its TCRdb copy is limited to in-frame clones, with some not included. The sample lists about 2.3 million clones, about nine tenths seen once, with around 0.35% in the top ten. The material sequenced was naive CD4+ T cells from PBMCs. Subset given: CD45RA+ positively selected. These receptors all come from a man younger than 35 in good health. Some clones in this sample may be carry-over from other donors' samples.

This chain joins TRBV7-6 and TRBJ1-3; TRBD1 might be the D (6 bases). This CDR3 region has 16 residues. Germline values: CDR1 SGHVS, CDR2 FNYEAQ. The ends were cut back, 1 base at V and 1 base at J, with 11 bases in the middle. CDR3 coding DNA: TGTGCCAGCAGCTTAGGCCAGGGGCGGTCTGGAAACACCATATATTTT. This encodes CASSLGQGRSGNTIYF.

The chain links TRBV5-6 to TRBJ2-6; D may be TRBD1 (5 bases). Trimming stripped 4 bases from V and 0 bases from J, with 11 bases between. Germline lookup yields CDR1 SGHDT and CDR2 YYEEEE. The length of the CDR3 is 16 residues. Written as DNA, the CDR3 is TGTGCCAGCAGCCTTGGGGCCTTCTCTGGGGCCAACGTCCTGACTTTC. Translated, it gives CASSLGAFSGANVLTF.

This clone is a singleton in its sample. The chain carries TRBV5-4 and TRBJ2-2; the D gene is possibly TRBD2 (5 bases). The V end was cut by 4 bases, the J end by 6 bases, with 7 bases between. This CDR3 spans 12 amino acids. Germline values: CDR1 SGHNT, CDR2 YYREEE (reference sequence). The CDR3 is CASSRGSGELFF. For the CDR3, the DNA is TGTGCCAGCAGCCGAGGGTCCGGGGAGCTGTTTTTT.

Note on this clone: In the same sample, other DNA sequences code for this CDR3. This rearrangement joins TRBV6-5 to TRBJ2-7, with unresolved D. The CDR3 contains 15 residues. The V and J ends lost 0 bases and 0 bases respectively, with 9 bases between them. Germline-derived CDR1 and CDR2 are MNHEY and SVGAGI. This chain's CDR3 is CASSYSISGSYEQYF. The CDR3 region has the DNA TGTGCCAGCAGTTACTCGATTTCGGGCTCCTACGAGCAGTACTTC.

Notes on this clone: The same CDR3 is also encoded by other DNA sequences in this sample. The chain uses TRBV11-2 and TRBJ1-1, with unresolved D. The CDR3 length is 14 residues. V lost 3 bases, J lost 0 bases, and 8 bases lay in between. Germline CDR1 reads SGHAT; CDR2 reads FQNNGV. The CDR3 region has the DNA TGTGCCAGCAGCTTCCGGGATATGAACACTGAAGCTTTCTTT. It codes for CASSFRDMNTEAFF.

This rearrangement joins TRBV7-9 to TRBJ2-5; D may correspond to TRBD1 or TRBD2 (6 bases each). V was pared by 3 bases and J by 5 bases, with 13 bases between. The CDR3 covers 14 residues. The germline CDR1 and CDR2 sequences are SEHNR and FQNEAQ (reference sequence). The CDR3: CASSFKGGTETQYF. Here the CDR3 DNA reads TGTGCCAGCAGCTTCAAGGGGGGCACCGAGACCCAGTACTTC.

This chain connects TRBV2 to TRBJ2-3, with TRBD2 matching 8 bases. Trimming cost V 5 bases and J 0 bases; bases outside gene matches: 4. The CDR3 has 15 residues. Looked up from germline, CDR1 is SNHLY and CDR2 is FYNNEI. The DNA of the CDR3 is TGTGCCAGCAGTTCGGGGGGGGCTAGCACAGATACGCAGTATTTT. This sequence encodes CASSSGGASTDTQYF.

The chain combines TRBV5-4 with TRBJ2-3; 10 bases are shared with TRBD1. Germline V gene sequence: CDR1 SGHNT, CDR2 YYREEE (reference sequence). The CDR3 runs 14 residues. Trimming cost V 4 bases and J 5 bases; bases outside gene matches: 4. CDR3 in DNA: TGTGCCAGCAGCCCGACAGGGGGCGAAGATACGCAGTATTTT. Translated, it gives CASSPTGGEDTQYF.

The V gene is TRBV15, the J gene TRBJ1-4; 9 bases align to TRBD1. Germline-derived CDR1 and CDR2 are LNHNV and YYDKDF (reference sequence). This CDR3 region has 16 residues. Germline trimming cut 1 base from V and 8 bases from J; bases unmatched to any gene: 8. The chain's CDR3 is CATSRGQGGREEKLFF. For the CDR3, the DNA is TGTGCCACCAGCAGAGGACAGGGGGGTCGGGAGGAAAAACTGTTTTTT.

The DNA for the CDR3 is TGTGCCAGCAGCTTAGGGGCGATTGGCAGTCCCTACAATGAGCAGTTCTTC. It codes for CASSLGAIGSPYNEQFF. The gene calls are TRBV7-8 and TRBJ2-1; D call uncertain. This CDR3 has 17 amino acids. Per the germline V gene, CDR1 is SGHVS and CDR2 is FQNEAQ. V lost 1 base, J lost 2 bases, and 15 bases lay in between.

The CDR3 sequence: CSVALTAGANVLTF. The CDR3 coding sequence is TGCAGCGTGGCTTTGACAGCTGGGGCCAACGTCCTGACTTTC. The gene calls are TRBV29-1 and TRBJ2-6; D possibly corresponds to TRBD1 (5 bases). CDR1 and CDR2 (germline): SQVTM, ANQGSEA. The CDR3 is made up of 14 amino acids. V was cut by 6 bases and J by 2 bases, with 11 bases left in between.

The V gene is TRBV28, the J gene TRBJ2-5, with no clear D. TRBJ2-7 explains the end of the DNA better; the J call may be wrong. The CDR3 totals 14 residues. Germline loops: CDR1 MDHEN, CDR2 SYDVKM. CDR3 nucleotides: TGTGCCAGCAGCTCAAGTCTGACCGTCTACGAGCAGTACTTC. As protein: CASSSSLTVYEQYF.

As regards this clone: The same CDR3 can be traced to other DNA sequences in this sample. The chain links TRBV10-3 to TRBJ2-7; 11 bases line up with TRBD2. J gave up 2 bases and V 10 bases, and 7 bases lay outside the gene matches. The CDR3 is 14 amino acids. Germline lookup yields CDR1 ENHRY and CDR2 SYGVKD. The CDR3 region is CATTGTSGPYEQYF. The CDR3 nucleotides are TGTGCCACGACGGGGACTAGCGGTCCCTACGAGCAGTACTTC.

This chain joins TRBV7-2 and TRBJ2-1; D is ambiguous. CDR3 length: 13 residues. V was cut by 5 bases and J by 8 bases, with 13 bases left in between. Germline V CDR1 and CDR2: SGHTA, FQGNSA. CDR3 DNA: TGTGCCAGCAGCCAGGCCAACTCCGATGAGCAGTTCTTC. This encodes CASSQANSDEQFF. The full variable domain, its missing parts supplied by reference TRBV7-2 and TRBJ2-1, is GAGVSQSPSNKVTEKGKDVELRCDPISGHTALYWYRQSLGQGLEFLIYFQGNSAPDKSGLPSDRFSAERTGGSVSTLTIQRTQQEDSAVYLCASSQANSDEQFFGPGTRLTVL.

This chain links TRBV5-4 with TRBJ2-5, with D possibly being TRBD1 or TRBD2 (5 bases each). V lost 4 bases to trimming and J lost 5 bases, with 18 bases between them. The germline V gene encodes CDR1 SGHNT and CDR2 YYREEE (reference sequence). The CDR3 contains 15 residues. The CDR3 sequence: CASSRGGGVGETQYF. CDR3 nucleotide sequence: TGTGCCAGCAGCCGGGGTGGGGGAGTGGGGGAGACCCAGTACTTC.

The chain has TRBV5-1 and TRBJ2-3; 11 nucleotides agree with TRBD2. Germline loops: CDR1 SGHRS, CDR2 YFSETQ. CDR3 length: 16 residues. V shed 3 bases and J 1 base; nucleotides not matched to a gene: 4. CDR3 coding DNA: TGCGCCAGCAGCTCGGGACTAGCGGAACGCACAGATACGCAGTATTTT. Translation: CASSSGLAERTDTQYF.

V and J are TRBV5-1 and TRBJ2-7, with no clear D. Trimming removed 0 bases from V and 8 bases from J, with 15 bases in between. This CDR3 spans 14 amino acids. Germline lookup yields CDR1 SGHRS and CDR2 YFSETQ. The CDR3 nucleotides read TGCGCCAGCAGCTTGGGGCAGGACCTCTTGCAGCAGTACTTC. Translation gives CASSLGQDLLQQYF.

The J gene is TRBJ2-3, the V gene TRBV7-2; 9 bases match TRBD2. Germline CDR1 reads SGHTA; CDR2 reads FQGNSA. The trim removed 4 bases at V and 4 bases at J, leaving 9 bases unmatched. The CDR3 totals 16 residues. Here the CDR3 DNA reads TGTGCCAGCAGCTATGGCCTAGCGGGGAGGGCAGATACGCAGTATTTT. It codes for CASSYGLAGRADTQYF.

To note about this clone: The sample contains more than one DNA sequence encoding this CDR3. This rearrangement joins TRBV5-1 to TRBJ1-1, with unresolved D. V was trimmed by 1 base and J by 1 base, leaving 5 bases between them. Germline-derived CDR1 and CDR2 are SGHRS and YFSETQ. The CDR3 extends over 13 amino acids. The CDR3 sequence: CASSLRRNTEAFF. CDR3 nucleotide sequence: TGCGCCAGCAGCTTGAGACGGAACACTGAAGCTTTCTTT.

The chain recombines TRBV6-1 with TRBJ1-2; 7 bases map to TRBD1. V shed 1 base and J 5 bases; nucleotides not matched to a gene: 7. The length of the CDR3 is 15 residues. Germline V CDR1 and CDR2: MNHNS, SASEGT. The CDR3 DNA is TGTGCCAGCAGTGAAGGAGGGGGCGTCACTTATGGCTACACCTTC. Its protein is CASSEGGGVTYGYTF.

The chain joins TRBV5-6 to TRBJ2-7; either TRBD1 or TRBD2 may fit D (5 bases each). The germline CDR1 and CDR2 sequences are SGHDT and YYEEEE. Trimming took 0 bases from V and 2 from J, leaving 12 bases between them. The CDR3 totals 15 residues. DNA for the CDR3: TGTGCCAGCAGCTTGGGGGACGGTGAGACCTACGAGCAGTACTTC. It yields the protein CASSLGDGETYEQYF.

This chain links TRBV7-9 with TRBJ2-7, with TRBD1 identical over 7 bases. From germline, CDR1 is SEHNR and CDR2 FQNEAQ (reference sequence). The J segment lost 4 bases and the V segment lost 5 bases, leaving 5 bases of the junction unmatched. The length of the CDR3 is 13 residues. For the CDR3, the DNA is TGTGCCAGCAGCCGGGACAGAGTATACGAGCAGTACTTC. This codes for CASSRDRVYEQYF.

A remark on this clone: The sample holds other DNA sequences that translate to the same CDR3. The genes are TRBV6-5 and TRBJ2-2; TRBD1 is a possible D gene (6 bases). The CDR3 spans 13 residues. Trimming cost V 4 bases and J 7 bases, with 10 bases left between them. CDR1 is MNHEY and CDR2 is SVGAGI in the germline V gene. The CDR3 DNA is TGTGCCAGCAGTTCGAGGGGGAGCGGGGAGCTGTTTTTT. It yields the protein CASSSRGSGELFF.

The chain links TRBV6-4 to TRBJ2-7; D is undetermined. The CDR3 has 14 amino acids. V lost 8 bases to trimming and J lost 7 bases, with 21 bases between them. From germline, CDR1 is MRHNA and CDR2 SNTAGT. The CDR3 spells CASPRYWSVGEQYF. CDR3 sequence (DNA): TGTGCCAGCCCTCGGTACTGGTCGGTCGGAGAGCAGTACTTC.

On this clone itself: This same CDR3 is encoded by further DNA sequences in the sample. The V and J genes are TRBV6-5 and TRBJ1-1; 7 nucleotides line up with TRBD1. The CDR3 has 14 residues. Germline loops: CDR1 MNHEY, CDR2 SVGAGI. The junction had 4 bases not matched to a gene; V was cut back by 2 bases and J by 4 bases. As DNA, the CDR3 is TGTGCCAGCAGTTACAGGGGGCCGGGCACTGAAGCTTTCTTT. Translated: CASSYRGPGTEAFF.

About this clone: This sample also contains other DNA sequences that code for the same CDR3. CDR3 region: CASSGQGTQETQYF. Written as DNA, the CDR3 is TGTGCCAGCAGCGGGCAGGGAACCCAAGAGACCCAGTACTTC. V is TRBV5-4 and J is TRBJ2-5; tentative D call: TRBD1 (5 bases). V lost 4 bases and J lost 1, with 11 bases in between. The CDR3 loop spans 14 amino acids. Per the germline V gene, CDR1 is SGHNT and CDR2 is YYREEE (reference sequence).

In its sample, this clone was seen once. The CDR3 sequence: CASSLAEQGAGYTF. For the CDR3, the DNA is TGTGCCAGCAGCTTGGCCGAACAGGGTGCGGGCTACACCTTC. The rearrangement links TRBV5-4 to TRBJ1-2; D is perhaps TRBD1 (6 bases). Per germline, CDR1 SGHNT and CDR2 YYREEE (reference sequence). The CDR3 length is 14 residues. Trimming cost V 0 bases and J 8 bases, with 14 bases left between them.